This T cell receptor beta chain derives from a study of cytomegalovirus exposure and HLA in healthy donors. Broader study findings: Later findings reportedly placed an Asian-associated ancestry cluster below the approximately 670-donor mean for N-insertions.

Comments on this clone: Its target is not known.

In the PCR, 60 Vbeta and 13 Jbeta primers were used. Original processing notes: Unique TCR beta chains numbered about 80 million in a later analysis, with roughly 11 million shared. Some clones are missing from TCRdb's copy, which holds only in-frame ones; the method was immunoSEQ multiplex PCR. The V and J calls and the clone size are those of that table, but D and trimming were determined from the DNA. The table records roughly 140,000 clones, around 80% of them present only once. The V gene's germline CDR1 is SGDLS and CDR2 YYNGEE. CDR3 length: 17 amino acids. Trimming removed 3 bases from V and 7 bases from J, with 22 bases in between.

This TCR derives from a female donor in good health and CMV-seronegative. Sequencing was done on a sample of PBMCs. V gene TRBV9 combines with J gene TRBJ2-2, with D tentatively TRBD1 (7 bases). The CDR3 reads CASSDPLDREENGELFF. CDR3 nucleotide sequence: TGTGCCAGCAGCGACCCCCTAGACAGGGAGGAAAACGGGGAGCTGTTTTTT. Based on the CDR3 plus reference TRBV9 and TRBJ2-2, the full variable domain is DSGVTQTPKHLITATGQRVTLRCSPRSGDLSVYWYQQSLDQGLQFLIQYYNGEERAKGNILERFSAQQFPDLHSELNLSSLELGDSALYFCASSDPLDREENGELFFGEGSRLTVL.